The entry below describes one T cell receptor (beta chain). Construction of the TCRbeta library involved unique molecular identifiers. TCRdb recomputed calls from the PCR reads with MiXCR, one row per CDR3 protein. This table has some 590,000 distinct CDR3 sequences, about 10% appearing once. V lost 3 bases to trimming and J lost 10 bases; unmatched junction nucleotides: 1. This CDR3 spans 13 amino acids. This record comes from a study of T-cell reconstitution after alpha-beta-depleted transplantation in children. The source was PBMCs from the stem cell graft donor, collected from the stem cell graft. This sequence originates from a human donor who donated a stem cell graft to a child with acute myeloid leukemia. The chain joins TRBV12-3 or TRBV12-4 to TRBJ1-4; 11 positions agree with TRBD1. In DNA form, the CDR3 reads TGTGCCAGCAGTTTGGACAGGGGGCGAAAACTGTTTTTT. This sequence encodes CASSLDRGRKLFF.